The 15 T cell receptor beta chains reported below all come from one sample, sequenced in a study of cytomegalovirus exposure and HLA in healthy donors. 13 Jbeta primers and 60 Vbeta primers were used for the PCR. Sequencing used immunoSEQ multiplex PCR; TCRdb keeps in-frame clones, though not all of them. Of 100,000 to 150,000 clones listed, 70% to 80% are singletons. The sequenced sample was PBMCs. The source of these receptors is a woman aged 60-75 years in good health and CMV-seronegative.

This chain links TRBV5-3 with TRBJ2-7, with 12 bases that match TRBD1. Being an ORF, TRBV5-3 has a function that is uncertain. This CDR3 region has 14 residues. V was clipped by 4 bases and J by 5 bases; unmatched bases: 4. CDR3 nucleotide sequence: TGTGCCAGAAGCGGGGACAGGGGGCACGACGAGCAGTACTTC. Its translation is CARSGDRGHDEQYF.

This chain links TRBV28 with TRBJ2-1; 9 nucleotides match TRBD1. The CDR3 has 14 residues. Germline-derived CDR1 and CDR2 are MDHEN and SYDVKM. The trim removed 6 bases at V and 12 bases at J, leaving 12 bases unmatched. For the CDR3, the DNA is TGTGCCAGCAGACGGGACAGGGCCCCACAAGGGCAGTTCTTC. The encoded protein is CASRRDRAPQGQFF.

This clone has just one count. The junction differs from germline at one of its ends, possibly a read error. This rearrangement joins TRBV5-8 to TRBJ1-5; 7 positions agree with TRBD1. This CDR3 region has 13 residues. Germline CDR1 reads SGHTS; CDR2 reads YDEGEE. The CDR3 is CASSSRRTGSADF. The DNA for the CDR3 is TGTGCCAGCAGCAGTAGAAGGACAGGTTCTGCGGATTTT.

This clone was found a few times. This chain links TRBV6-6 with TRBJ1-1, with D uncertain. V lost 6 bases, J lost 0 bases, and 11 bases lay in between. This CDR3 has 14 amino acids. Germline loops: CDR1 MNHNY, CDR2 SVGAGI (reference sequence). This CDR3 reads CASSQTKMNTEAFF. The DNA of the CDR3 is TGTGCCAGCAGCCAAACAAAGATGAACACTGAAGCTTTCTTT.

This rearrangement joins TRBV28 to TRBJ2-2, with D tentatively TRBD1 (5 bases). V was shortened by 8 bases and J by 0 bases, with 10 bases between the two germline ends. This CDR3 region has 14 residues. CDR1 MDHEN and CDR2 SYDVKM come from the germline V gene. For the CDR3, the DNA is TGTGCCAGCTGGTCCAGGGCGAACACCGGGGAGCTGTTTTTT. Protein sequence: CASWSRANTGELFF. Looking up the rest from reference TRBV28 and TRBJ2-2 gives the full variable domain: DVKVTQSSRYLVKRTGEKVFLECVQDMDHENMFWYRQDPGLGLRLIYFSYDVKMKEKGDIPEGYSVSREKKERFSLILESASTNQTSMYLCASWSRANTGELFFGEGSRLTVL.

J is TRBJ2-1 and V is TRBV18; 7 nucleotides align to TRBD1. The trim removed 1 base at V and 0 bases at J, leaving 18 bases unmatched. There are 21 residues in the CDR3. Germline V gene sequence: CDR1 KGHSH, CDR2 LQKENI. CDR3 region: CASSPLAGRDSILSSYNEQFF. CDR3 nucleotides: TGTGCCAGCTCACCACTCGCGGGCCGGGACAGTATCCTTAGCTCCTACAATGAGCAGTTCTTC. Supplemented by reference TRBV18 and TRBJ2-1, the full variable domain reads NAGVMQNPRHLVRRRGQEARLRCSPMKGHSHVYWYRQLPEEGLKFMVYLQKENIIDESGMPKERFSAEFPKEGPSILRIQQVVRGDSAAYFCASSPLAGRDSILSSYNEQFFGPGTRLTVL.

The J gene is TRBJ2-2, the V gene TRBV7-7, with 8 bases fitting TRBD1. Germline CDR1 reads SSHAT; CDR2 reads FNYEAQ (reference sequence). The CDR3 consists of 15 residues. J was trimmed by 2 bases and V by 5 bases; bases with no gene match: 4. This chain's CDR3 is CASSPQGVNTGELFF. CDR3 coding DNA: TGTGCCAGCAGCCCACAGGGGGTAAACACCGGGGAGCTGTTTTTT.

The chain combines TRBV29-1 with TRBJ1-1; D gene unclear. CDR3 length: 15 residues. Germline V gives CDR1 SQVTM, CDR2 ANQGSEA. The V end was cut by 0 bases, the J end by 2 bases, with 13 bases between. In DNA, the CDR3 is TGCAGCGTTGAAGATCTAGAGGGAGTAAACACTGAAGCTTTCTTT. It is translated as CSVEDLEGVNTEAFF.

The rearrangement links TRBV6-1 to TRBJ1-1, with 7 bases fitting TRBD1. CDR3 length equals 14 residues. The germline V gene encodes CDR1 MNHNS and CDR2 SASEGT. The V gene end was trimmed by 4 bases and the J gene end by 0 bases; junction bases not matched to a gene: 2. The CDR3 coding sequence is TGTGCCAGCAGTGGGGACAGTTTGAACACTGAAGCTTTCTTT. As protein: CASSGDSLNTEAFF.

The genes are TRBV2 and TRBJ1-5; 7 bases match TRBD1. Germline-derived CDR1 and CDR2 are SNHLY and FYNNEI. Losses at the gene ends were 2 bases for V and 9 bases for J; bases not matched to a gene: 1. The CDR3 has 12 amino acids. The CDR3 spells CASSERGLPQHF. The CDR3 DNA follows: TGTGCCAGCAGTGAAAGGGGGCTGCCCCAGCATTTT.

The V and J genes are TRBV30 and TRBJ1-1, with 8 positions matching TRBD1. CDR3 length equals 13 residues. The germline V gene has CDR1 GTSNPN and CDR2 SVGIG (reference sequence). The V segment lost 4 bases and the J segment 5 bases; nucleotides outside the gene matches: 6. This chain's CDR3 is CAWKWTGRTEAFF. The DNA for the CDR3 is TGTGCCTGGAAGTGGACAGGGAGAACTGAAGCTTTCTTT.

The chain links TRBV2 to TRBJ1-4; weak D call: TRBD1 (5 bases). CDR1 SNHLY and CDR2 FYNNEI come from the germline V gene. Trimming took 7 bases from V and 3 from J, leaving 15 bases between them. CDR3 length: 15 amino acids. For the CDR3, the DNA is TGTGCCAGCACCCGGGCGGGGGTAGCTAATGAAAAACTGTTTTTT. Protein sequence: CASTRAGVANEKLFF.

The rearrangement joins TRBV4-1 to TRBJ2-4; D might be TRBD2 (6 bases). Trimming shortened V by 1 base and J by 0 bases, and 7 bases separated the two germline ends. This CDR3 has 15 amino acids. Germline V gives CDR1 MGHRA, CDR2 YSYEKL. In DNA form, the CDR3 reads TGCGCCAGCAGCCAAGCGGGAGTAGCCAAAAACATTCAGTACTTC. Amino acid sequence: CASSQAGVAKNIQYF.

This chain uses TRBV27 with TRBJ1-5; 8 positions agree with TRBD1. The germline CDR1 and CDR2 sequences are MNHEY and SMNVEV (reference sequence). Germline trimming cut 6 bases from V and 6 bases from J; bases unmatched to any gene: 7. The length of the CDR3 is 14 residues. CDR3 nucleotides: TGTGCCAGCAGCTACAGGGGGTTTAGTCAGCCCCAGCATTTT. It translates to CASSYRGFSQPQHF.

V and J are TRBV6-5 and TRBJ2-7; 8 bases are a match to TRBD2. Germline lookup yields CDR1 MNHEY and CDR2 SVGAGI. V was pared by 6 bases and J by 3 bases, with 10 bases of the junction left unmatched. This CDR3 has 15 amino acids. The CDR3 here is CASRQRLAQFYEQYF. In nucleotides, the CDR3 is TGTGCCAGCAGACAACGACTAGCGCAGTTCTACGAGCAGTACTTC.